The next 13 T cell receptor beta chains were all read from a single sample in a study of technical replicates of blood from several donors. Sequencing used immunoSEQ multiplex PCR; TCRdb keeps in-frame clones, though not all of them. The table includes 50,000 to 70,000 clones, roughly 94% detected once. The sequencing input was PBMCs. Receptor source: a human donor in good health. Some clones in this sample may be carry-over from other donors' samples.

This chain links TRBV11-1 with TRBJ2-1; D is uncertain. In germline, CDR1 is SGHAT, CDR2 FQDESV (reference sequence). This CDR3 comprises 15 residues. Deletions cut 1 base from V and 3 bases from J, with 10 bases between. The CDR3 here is CASSLGLEVYNEQFF. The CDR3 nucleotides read TGTGCCAGCAGCTTAGGGTTAGAGGTCTACAATGAGCAGTTCTTC.

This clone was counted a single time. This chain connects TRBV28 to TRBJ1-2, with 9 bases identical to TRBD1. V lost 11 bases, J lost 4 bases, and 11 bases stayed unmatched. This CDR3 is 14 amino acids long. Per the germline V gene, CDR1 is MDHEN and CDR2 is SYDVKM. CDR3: CASRTGGATYGYTF. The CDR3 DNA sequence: TGTGCCTCTAGAACAGGGGGCGCGACCTATGGCTACACCTTC.

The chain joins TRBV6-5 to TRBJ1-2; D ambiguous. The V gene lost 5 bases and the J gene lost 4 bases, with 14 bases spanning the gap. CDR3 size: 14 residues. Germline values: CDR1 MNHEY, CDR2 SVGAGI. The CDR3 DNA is TGTGCCAGCAGTCCCGGATCATCGGGCTATGGCTACACCTTC. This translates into CASSPGSSGYGYTF.

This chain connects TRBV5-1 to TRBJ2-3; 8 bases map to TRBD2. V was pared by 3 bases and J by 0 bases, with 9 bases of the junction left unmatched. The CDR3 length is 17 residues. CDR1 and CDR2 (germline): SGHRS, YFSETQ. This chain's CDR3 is CASSSALSGTSTDTQYF. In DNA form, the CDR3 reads TGCGCCAGCAGCTCCGCCCTTAGCGGGACTAGCACAGATACGCAGTATTTT.

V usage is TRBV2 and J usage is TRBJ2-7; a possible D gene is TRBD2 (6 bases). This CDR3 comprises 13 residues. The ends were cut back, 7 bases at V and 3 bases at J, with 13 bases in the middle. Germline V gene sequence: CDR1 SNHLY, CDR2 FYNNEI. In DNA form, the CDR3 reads TGTGCCAGCAATGGGGCGGGGAACTACGAGCAGTACTTC. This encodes CASNGAGNYEQYF.

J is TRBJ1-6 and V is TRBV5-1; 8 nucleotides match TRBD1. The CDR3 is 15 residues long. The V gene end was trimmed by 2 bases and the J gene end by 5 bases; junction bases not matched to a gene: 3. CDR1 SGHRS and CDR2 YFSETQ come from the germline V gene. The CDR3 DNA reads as TGCGCCAGCAGCTTTCAGGGGGCTGATAATTCACCCCTCCACTTT. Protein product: CASSFQGADNSPLHF.

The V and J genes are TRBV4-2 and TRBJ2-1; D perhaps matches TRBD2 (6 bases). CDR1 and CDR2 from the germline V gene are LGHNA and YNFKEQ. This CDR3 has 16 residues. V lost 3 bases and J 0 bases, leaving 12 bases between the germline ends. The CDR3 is CASSHTSPGSYNEQFF. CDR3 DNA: TGTGCCAGCAGCCACACTAGCCCAGGCTCCTACAATGAGCAGTTCTTC.

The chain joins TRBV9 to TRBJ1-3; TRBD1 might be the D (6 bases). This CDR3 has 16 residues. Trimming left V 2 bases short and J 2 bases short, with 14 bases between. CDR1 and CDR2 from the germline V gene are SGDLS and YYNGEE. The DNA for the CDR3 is TGTGCCAGCAGCGTTGGGGGCGCGTGGGCTGGAAACACCATATATTTT. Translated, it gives CASSVGGAWAGNTIYF. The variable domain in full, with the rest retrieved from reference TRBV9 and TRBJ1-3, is DSGVTQTPKHLITATGQRVTLRCSPRSGDLSVYWYQQSLDQGLQFLIQYYNGEERAKGNILERFSAQQFPDLHSELNLSSLELGDSALYFCASSVGGAWAGNTIYFGEGSWLTVV.

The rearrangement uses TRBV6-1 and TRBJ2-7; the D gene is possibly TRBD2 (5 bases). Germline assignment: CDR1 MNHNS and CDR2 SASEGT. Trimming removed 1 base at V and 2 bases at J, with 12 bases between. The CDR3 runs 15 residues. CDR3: CASSEGGLGAYEQYF. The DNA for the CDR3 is TGTGCCAGCAGTGAAGGTGGCTTGGGAGCCTACGAGCAGTACTTC.

The CDR3 nucleotides are TGTGCCAGCAGCCAAGTTCGCGGGACGGCTTCCTACGAGCAGTACTTC. This gives the protein CASSQVRGTASYEQYF. The chain carries TRBV14 and TRBJ2-7, with D maybe TRBD2 (6 bases). Trimming removed 1 base at V and 1 base at J, with 14 bases between. The CDR3 covers 16 residues. The germline gives CDR1 SGHDN, CDR2 FVKESK.

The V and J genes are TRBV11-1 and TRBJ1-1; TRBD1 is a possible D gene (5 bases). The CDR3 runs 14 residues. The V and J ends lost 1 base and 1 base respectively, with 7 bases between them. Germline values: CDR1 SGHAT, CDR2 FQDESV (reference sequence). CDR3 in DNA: TGTGCCAGCAGCTTAGACAGGACGAACACTGAAGCTTTCTTT. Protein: CASSLDRTNTEAFF.

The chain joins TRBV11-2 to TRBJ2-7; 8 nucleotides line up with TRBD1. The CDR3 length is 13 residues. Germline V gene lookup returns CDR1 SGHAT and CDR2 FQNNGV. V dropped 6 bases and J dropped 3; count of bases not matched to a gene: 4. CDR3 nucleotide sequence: TGTGCCAGCAGAACTGACAGGGGCTACGAGCAGTACTTC. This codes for CASRTDRGYEQYF. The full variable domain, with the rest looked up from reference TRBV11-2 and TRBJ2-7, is EAGVAQSPRYKIIEKRQSVAFWCNPISGHATLYWYQQILGQGPKLLIQFQNNGVVDDSQLPKDRFSAERLKGVDSTLKIQPAKLEDSAVYLCASRTDRGYEQYFGPGTRLTVT.

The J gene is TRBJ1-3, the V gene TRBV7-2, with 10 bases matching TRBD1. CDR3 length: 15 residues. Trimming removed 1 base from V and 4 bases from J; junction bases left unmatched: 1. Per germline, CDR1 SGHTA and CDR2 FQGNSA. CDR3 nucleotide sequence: TGTGCCAGCAGCTTAGGACAGGGGGCCGGAAACACCATATATTTT. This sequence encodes CASSLGQGAGNTIYF.